These 5 T cell receptor beta chains were all obtained from the same sample, sequenced in a study of human T cells and chemical hapten exposure. TCRdb recomputed calls from the RACE reads with MiXCR, one row per CDR3 protein. The sample holds 300,000 to 400,000 distinct CDR3 sequences, approximately 5% seen once. Regarding time point: pre-sensitization, week 0. Noted treatment: therapeutic diphenylcyclopropenone sensitization with weekly scalp DPC. The sequences come from whole blood, collected in connection with sensitization to the hapten diphenylcyclopropenone (DPC). The receptors come from a woman aged 45 to 65 with alopecia areata. Some clones in this sample may be carry-over from other donors' samples.

This clonotype was found a few times. The CDR3 DNA reads as TGCGCCAGCAGCCGCGGACATACCTACGAGCAGTACTTC. It is translated as CASSRGHTYEQYF. The rearrangement links TRBV5-1 to TRBJ2-7; possibly TRBD1 for D (5 bases). Trimming left V 4 bases short and J 2 bases short, with 10 bases between. The CDR3 runs to 13 residues. Germline V gives CDR1 SGHRS, CDR2 YFSETQ. The variable domain in full, completed from reference TRBV5-1 and TRBJ2-7, reads KAGVTQTPRYLIKTRGQQVTLSCSPISGHRSVSWYQQTPGQGLQFLFEYFSETQRNKGNFPGRFSGRQFSNSRSEMNVSTLELGDSALYLCASSRGHTYEQYFGPGTRLTVT.

This clonotype has at least ten counts. V and J are TRBV29-1 and TRBJ2-7; D tentatively fits TRBD1 or TRBD2 (5 bases each). The CDR3 totals 11 residues. Deletions cut 4 bases from V and 4 bases from J, with 8 bases between. CDR1 SQVTM and CDR2 ANQGSEA come from the germline V gene. The CDR3 nucleotides are TGCAGCGTTGGGGACGGATACGAGCAGTACTTC. Amino acid sequence: CSVGDGYEQYF.

This clonotype showed up just a few times. CDR3 loop: CASSLAAGTGVYEQYF. The DNA of the CDR3 is TGTGCCAGCAGCTTGGCTGCCGGGACGGGCGTCTACGAGCAGTACTTC. The chain carries TRBV5-4 and TRBJ2-7; the D gene could be TRBD1 or TRBD2 (5 bases each). The CDR3 runs 16 residues. The germline V and J ends were trimmed by 0 bases and 3 bases, with 16 bases remaining between them. Germline V gives CDR1 SGHNT, CDR2 YYREEE (reference sequence). The complete variable domain, with remaining parts taken from reference TRBV5-4 and TRBJ2-7, reads ETGVTQSPTHLIKTRGQQVTLRCSSQSGHNTVSWYQQALGQGPQFIFQYYREEENGRGNFPPRFSGLQFPNYSSELNVNALELDDSALYLCASSLAAGTGVYEQYFGPGTRLTVT.

CDR3 in amino acids: CASRTGENTEAFF. The CDR3 DNA is TGCGCCAGCAGGACAGGCGAGAACACTGAAGCTTTCTTT. The rearrangement uses TRBV5-1 and TRBJ1-1; a possible D gene is TRBD1 (6 bases). Germline V gives CDR1 SGHRS, CDR2 YFSETQ. The V end was cut by 5 bases, the J end by 1 base, with 9 bases between. This CDR3 is built from 13 residues. The full variable domain, rest sourced from reference TRBV5-1 and TRBJ1-1, is KAGVTQTPRYLIKTRGQQVTLSCSPISGHRSVSWYQQTPGQGLQFLFEYFSETQRNKGNFPGRFSGRQFSNSRSEMNVSTLELGDSALYLCASRTGENTEAFFGQGTRLTVV.

This sequence joins TRBV6-2 or TRBV6-3 and TRBJ2-7; D is perhaps TRBD2 (6 bases). Trimming stripped 7 bases from V and 2 bases from J, with 15 bases between. The CDR3 sequence is 14 residues long. The germline V gene encodes CDR1 MNHEY and CDR2 SVGEGT. Here the CDR3 reads CASTPRGGTYEQYF. CDR3 nucleotide sequence: TGTGCCAGCACCCCACGTGGGGGGACCTACGAGCAGTACTTC.